The 13 T cell receptor beta chains given below trace back to one sample, sequenced in a study of T cell responses to AZD1222 COVID-19 vaccine. Assay used: immunoSEQ multiplex PCR; TCRdb lists only in-frame clones, some missing. This table has 130,000 to 150,000 clones, around 91% appearing once. Source: peripheral blood, taken on day 0 of AZD1222 vaccination. These receptors were collected from an adult in good health.

DNA of the CDR3: TGTGCCAGCAGCTTAGCGATGAACACTGAAGCTTTCTTT. Encoded protein: CASSLAMNTEAFF. The chain has TRBV11-2 and TRBJ1-1; D remains unclear. Trimming stripped 1 base from V and 0 bases from J, with 3 bases between. The CDR3 is 13 amino acids. Germline CDR1 SGHAT, CDR2 FQNNGV.

This rearrangement joins TRBV5-1 to TRBJ1-1, with no clear D. V was clipped by 2 bases and J by 7 bases, with 18 bases between them. Germline V gives CDR1 SGHRS, CDR2 YFSETQ. This CDR3 region has 15 residues. The CDR3: CASSLNPPVDSEAFF. The CDR3 nucleotides are TGCGCCAGCAGCTTAAACCCACCAGTGGATAGTGAAGCTTTCTTT.

The chain couples TRBV9 to TRBJ1-3; D unresolved. Germline V lookup: CDR1 SGDLS, CDR2 YYNGEE. Trimming took off 4 bases at V and 0 bases at J, with 8 bases between the two ends. The CDR3 spans 14 residues. This CDR3 reads CASSPMGSGNTIYF. The DNA of the CDR3 is TGTGCCAGCAGCCCGATGGGCTCTGGAAACACCATATATTTT.

The V gene is TRBV2, the J gene TRBJ2-7, with D tentatively TRBD1 (5 bases). Per the germline V gene, CDR1 is SNHLY and CDR2 is FYNNEI. The CDR3 extends over 15 amino acids. The ends were cut back, 4 bases at V and 9 bases at J, with 22 bases in the middle. The CDR3 nucleotides read TGTGCCAGCAGTGGGGGCAGTGGGCTCATCCTGGGGCAGTACTTC. The encoded protein is CASSGGSGLILGQYF. Variable domain in full (rest from reference TRBV2 and TRBJ2-7): EPEVTQTPSHQVTQMGQEVILRCVPISNHLYFYWYRQILGQKVEFLVSFYNNEISEKSEIFDDQFSVERPDGSNFTLKIRSTKLEDSAMYFCASSGGSGLILGQYFGPGTRLTVT.

This chain connects TRBV6-5 to TRBJ1-2, with D perhaps matching TRBD1 (5 bases). Germline V gene data show CDR1 as MNHEY and CDR2 as SVGAGI. The V end was cut by 10 bases, the J end by 4 bases, with 16 bases between. This CDR3 is 13 amino acids long. Here the CDR3 DNA reads TGTGCCACTTCGTTCGGGGGTCCCTATGGCTACACCTTC. It translates to CATSFGGPYGYTF.

A few counts support this clone. The rearrangement uses TRBV4-1 and TRBJ2-1; 7 bases agree with TRBD1. Unmatched junction bases numbered 9, after V lost 1 base and J lost 0 bases. This CDR3 is built from 18 residues. In germline, CDR1 is MGHRA, CDR2 YSYEKL. CDR3: CASSQVRFRDSSYNEQFF. CDR3 bases: TGCGCCAGCAGCCAAGTTAGATTCCGGGACAGCTCCTACAATGAGCAGTTCTTC.

A word on this clone: The identical CDR3 is also encoded by other nucleotide sequences in the sample. The chain combines TRBV5-6 with TRBJ2-4, with a tentative D call TRBD2 (6 bases). This CDR3 has 14 amino acids. The V gene's germline CDR1 is SGHDT and CDR2 YYEEEE. The ends were cut back, 4 bases at V and 1 base at J, with 9 bases in the middle. The CDR3 region is CASSLRGAKNIQYF. The CDR3 DNA sequence: TGTGCCAGCAGCCTTCGGGGGGCCAAAAACATTCAGTACTTC.

This clone came up once. This chain joins TRBV18 and TRBJ2-2; D unresolved. CDR1 and CDR2 (germline): KGHSH, LQKENI. CDR3 length: 15 residues. The ends were cut back, 2 bases at V and 1 base at J, with 8 bases in the middle. This chain's CDR3 is CASSPRWMNTGELFF. DNA for the CDR3: TGTGCCAGCTCACCAAGGTGGATGAACACCGGGGAGCTGTTTTTT.

The chain combines TRBV5-1 with TRBJ2-2; perhaps D is TRBD1 or TRBD2 (5 bases each). This CDR3 is built from 15 residues. The ends were cut back, 1 base at V and 3 bases at J, with 10 bases in the middle. Germline loops: CDR1 SGHRS, CDR2 YFSETQ. Here the CDR3 reads CASSLLGVDTGELFF. CDR3 in DNA: TGCGCCAGCAGCTTGTTGGGGGTCGACACCGGGGAGCTGTTTTTT.

J is TRBJ1-3 and V is TRBV20-1, with D maybe TRBD1 (5 bases). Trimming shortened V by 3 bases and J by 0 bases, and 9 bases separated the two germline ends. CDR1 and CDR2 (germline): DFQATT, SNEGSKA (reference sequence). CDR3 length: 14 amino acids. The CDR3 nucleotides read TGCAGTGCTAGTAGGGGAGGCTCTGGAAACACCATATATTTT. Amino acid sequence: CSASRGGSGNTIYF.

For the CDR3, the DNA is TGTGCCACCAGTGACCCTAGCACCGTTATGGACAGGGAATCACCCCTCCACTTT. This sequence encodes CATSDPSTVMDRESPLHF. This chain joins TRBV24-1 and TRBJ1-6, with 8 bases aligning to TRBD1. The CDR3 length is 18 residues. Germline values: CDR1 KGHDR, CDR2 SFDVKD. Losses at the gene ends were 4 bases for V and 10 bases for J; bases not matched to a gene: 17.

This sequence joins TRBV29-1 and TRBJ2-2; TRBD2 aligns across 9 bases. This CDR3 comprises 15 residues. The germline V gene encodes CDR1 SQVTM and CDR2 ANQGSEA. V dropped 4 bases and J dropped 2; count of bases not matched to a gene: 5. CDR3 in DNA: TGCAGCGTTGTAGTACTAGCGGGCAACACCGGGGAGCTGTTTTTT. Translation: CSVVVLAGNTGELFF.

The chain couples TRBV29-1 to TRBJ2-3; no definite D call. Between the trimmed V and J ends, which lost 5 bases and 2 bases, there was a span of 17 bases. The CDR3 consists of 15 residues. Germline values: CDR1 SQVTM, CDR2 ANQGSEA. The CDR3 region has the DNA TGCAGCGTTAACGCACCTAGGTCAAACACAGATACGCAGTATTTT. Protein sequence: CSVNAPRSNTDTQYF.